This T cell receptor (beta chain) was sequenced during a study of cytomegalovirus exposure and HLA in healthy donors. Study-wide results and limits: Presence/absence analyses supposed approximately even sequencing depth among donors. Fewer N-insertions (relative to the roughly 630-donor mean) were reportedly seen in an Asian-associated ancestry cluster in a later analysis.

Primers included in the PCR were 60 Vbeta and 13 Jbeta primers. Repertoires were generated with immunoSEQ multiplex PCR, while TCRdb's copy carries only in-frame clones and drops some. Of around 150,000 clones in the sample, approximately 82% were seen once. In regard to this clone: Its matching antigen is unknown.

This clonotype was sampled from a male donor in good health and CMV-seronegative. Sequenced material: PBMCs.

DNA for the CDR3: TGTGCCTGGAGTCGACAAAGGGAAAAACTGTTTTTT. Protein: CAWSRQREKLFF. This chain uses TRBV30 with TRBJ1-4; D gene uncertain. The CDR3 runs 12 residues. CDR1 GTSNPN and CDR2 SVGIG come from the germline V gene (reference sequence). Trimming took off 2 bases at V and 8 bases at J, with 9 bases between the two ends. Together with reference TRBV30 and TRBJ1-4, the CDR3 gives the full variable domain: SQTIHQWPATLVQPVGSPLSLECTVEGTSNPNLYWYRQAAGRGLQLLFYSVGIGQISSEVPQNLSASRPQDRQFILSSKKLLLSDSGFYLCAWSRQREKLFFGSGTQLSVL.